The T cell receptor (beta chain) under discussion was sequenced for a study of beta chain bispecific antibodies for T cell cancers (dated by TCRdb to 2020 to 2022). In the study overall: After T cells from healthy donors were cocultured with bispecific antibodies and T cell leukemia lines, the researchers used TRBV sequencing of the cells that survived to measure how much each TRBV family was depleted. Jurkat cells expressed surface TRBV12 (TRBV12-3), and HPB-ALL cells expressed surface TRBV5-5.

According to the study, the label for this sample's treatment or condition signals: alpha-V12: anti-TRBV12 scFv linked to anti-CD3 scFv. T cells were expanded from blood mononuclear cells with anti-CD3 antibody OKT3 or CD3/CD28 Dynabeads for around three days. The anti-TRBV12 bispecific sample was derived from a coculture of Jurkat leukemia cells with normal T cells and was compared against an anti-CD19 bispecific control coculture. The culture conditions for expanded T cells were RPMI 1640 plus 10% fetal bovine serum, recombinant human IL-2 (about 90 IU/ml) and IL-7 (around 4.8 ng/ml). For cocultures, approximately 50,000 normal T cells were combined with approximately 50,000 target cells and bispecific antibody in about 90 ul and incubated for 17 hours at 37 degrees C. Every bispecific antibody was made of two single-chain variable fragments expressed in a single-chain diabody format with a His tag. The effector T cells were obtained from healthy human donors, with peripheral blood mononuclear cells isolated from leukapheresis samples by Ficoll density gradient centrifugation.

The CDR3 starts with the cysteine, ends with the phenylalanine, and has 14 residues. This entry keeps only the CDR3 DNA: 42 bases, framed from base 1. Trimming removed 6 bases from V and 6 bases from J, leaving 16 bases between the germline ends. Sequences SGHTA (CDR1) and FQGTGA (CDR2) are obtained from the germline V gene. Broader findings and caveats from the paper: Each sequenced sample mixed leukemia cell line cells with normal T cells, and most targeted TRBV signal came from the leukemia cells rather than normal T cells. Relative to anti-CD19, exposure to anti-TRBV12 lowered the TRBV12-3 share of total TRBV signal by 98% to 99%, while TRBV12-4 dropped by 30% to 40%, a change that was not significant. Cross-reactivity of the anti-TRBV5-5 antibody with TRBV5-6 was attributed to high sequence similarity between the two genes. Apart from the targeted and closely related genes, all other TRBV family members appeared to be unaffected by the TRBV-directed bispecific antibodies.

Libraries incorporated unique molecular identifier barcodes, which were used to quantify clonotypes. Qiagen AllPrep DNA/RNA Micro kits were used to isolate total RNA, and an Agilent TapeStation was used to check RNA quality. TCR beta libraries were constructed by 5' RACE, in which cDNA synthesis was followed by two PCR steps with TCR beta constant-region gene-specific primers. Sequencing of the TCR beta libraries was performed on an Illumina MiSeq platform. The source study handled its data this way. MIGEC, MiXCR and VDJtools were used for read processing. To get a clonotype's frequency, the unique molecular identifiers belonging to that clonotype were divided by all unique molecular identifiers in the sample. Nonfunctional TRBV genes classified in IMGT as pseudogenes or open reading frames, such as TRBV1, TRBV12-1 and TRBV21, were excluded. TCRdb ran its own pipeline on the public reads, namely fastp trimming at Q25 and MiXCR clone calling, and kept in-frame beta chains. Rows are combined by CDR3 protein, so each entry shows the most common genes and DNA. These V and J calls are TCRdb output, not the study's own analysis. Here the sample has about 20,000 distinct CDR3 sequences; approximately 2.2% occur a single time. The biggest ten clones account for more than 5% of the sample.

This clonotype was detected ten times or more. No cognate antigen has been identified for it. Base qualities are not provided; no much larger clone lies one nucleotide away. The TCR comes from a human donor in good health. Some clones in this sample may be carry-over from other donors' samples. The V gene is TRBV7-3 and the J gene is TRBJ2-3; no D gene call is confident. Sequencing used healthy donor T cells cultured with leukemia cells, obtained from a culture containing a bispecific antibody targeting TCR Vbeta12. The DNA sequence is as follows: TGTGCCAGCAGTTTGGCTGGGGTAGGGGATACGCAGTATTTT. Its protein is CASSLAGVGDTQYF. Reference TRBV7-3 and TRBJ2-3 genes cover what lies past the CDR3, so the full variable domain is GAGVSQTPSNKVTEKGKYVELRCDPISGHTALYWYRQSLGQGPEFLIYFQGTGAADDSGLPNDRFFAVRPEGSVSTLKIQRTERGDSAVYLCASSLAGVGDTQYFGPGTRLTVL.